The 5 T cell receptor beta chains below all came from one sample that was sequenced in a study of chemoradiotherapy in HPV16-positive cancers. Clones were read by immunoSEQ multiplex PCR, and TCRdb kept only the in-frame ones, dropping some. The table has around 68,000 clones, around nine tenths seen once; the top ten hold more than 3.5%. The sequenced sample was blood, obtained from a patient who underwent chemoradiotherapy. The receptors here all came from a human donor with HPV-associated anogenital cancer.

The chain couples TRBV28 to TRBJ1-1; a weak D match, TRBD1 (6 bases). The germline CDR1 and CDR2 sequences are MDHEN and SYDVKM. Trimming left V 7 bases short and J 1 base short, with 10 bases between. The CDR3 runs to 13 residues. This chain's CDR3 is CASTGTPNTEAFF. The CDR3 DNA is TGTGCCAGCACCGGGACACCGAACACTGAAGCTTTCTTT. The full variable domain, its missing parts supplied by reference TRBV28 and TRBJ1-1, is DVKVTQSSRYLVKRTGEKVFLECVQDMDHENMFWYRQDPGLGLRLIYFSYDVKMKEKGDIPEGYSVSREKKERFSLILESASTNQTSMYLCASTGTPNTEAFFGQGTRLTVV.

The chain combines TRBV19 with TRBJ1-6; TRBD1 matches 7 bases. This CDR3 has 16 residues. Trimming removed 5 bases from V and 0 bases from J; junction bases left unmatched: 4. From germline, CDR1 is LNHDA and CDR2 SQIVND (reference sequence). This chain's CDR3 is CASSERTGSYNSPLHF. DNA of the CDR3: TGTGCCAGTAGTGAAAGGACAGGCTCCTATAATTCACCCCTCCACTTT.

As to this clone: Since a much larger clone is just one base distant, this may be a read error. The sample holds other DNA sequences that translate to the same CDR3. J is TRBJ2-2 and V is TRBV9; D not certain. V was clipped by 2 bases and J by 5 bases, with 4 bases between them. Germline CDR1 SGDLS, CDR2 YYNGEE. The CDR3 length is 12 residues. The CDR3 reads CASSVRTGELFF. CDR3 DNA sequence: TGTGCCAGCAGCGTCCGGACCGGGGAGCTGTTTTTT. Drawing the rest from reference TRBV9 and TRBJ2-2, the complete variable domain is DSGVTQTPKHLITATGQRVTLRCSPRSGDLSVYWYQQSLDQGLQFLIQYYNGEERAKGNILERFSAQQFPDLHSELNLSSLELGDSALYFCASSVRTGELFFGEGSRLTVL.

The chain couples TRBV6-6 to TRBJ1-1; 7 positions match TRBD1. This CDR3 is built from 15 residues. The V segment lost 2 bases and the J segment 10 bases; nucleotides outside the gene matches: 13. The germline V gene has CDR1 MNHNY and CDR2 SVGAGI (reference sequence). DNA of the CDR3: TGTGCCAGCAGTTACCCCGGGACAGCGCATTTTGGAGCTTTCTTT. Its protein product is CASSYPGTAHFGAFF.

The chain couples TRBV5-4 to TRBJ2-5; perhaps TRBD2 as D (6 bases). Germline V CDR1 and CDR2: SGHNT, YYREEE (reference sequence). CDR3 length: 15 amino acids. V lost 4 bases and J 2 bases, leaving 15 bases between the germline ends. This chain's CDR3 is CASSADRDSQETQYF. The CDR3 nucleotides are TGTGCCAGCAGCGCGGACCGGGACTCTCAAGAGACCCAGTACTTC.